These 25 T cell receptor beta chains share one sample of origin, sequenced in a study of T cell responses to AZD1222 COVID-19 vaccine. Clones were sequenced by immunoSEQ multiplex PCR, and TCRdb holds only the in-frame ones, with some missing. The repertoire holds fewer than 150,000 clones, about 92% seen once, with about 7.7% in the top ten. The sample consisted of peripheral blood, taken 28 days after the second AZD1222 dose. The receptor source for this set is an adult who received the AZD1222 COVID-19 vaccine.

The V gene is TRBV29-1, the J gene TRBJ1-3, with 7 bases matching TRBD1. The ends lost 3 bases at V and 2 bases at J; junction bases unmatched: 4. CDR3 length: 14 residues. Germline assignment: CDR1 SQVTM and CDR2 ANQGSEA. CDR3 bases: TGCAGCGTTGAGCTCCAGGGGGCTGGAAACACCATATATTTT. Its translation is CSVELQGAGNTIYF.

A single count supports this clone. This chain links TRBV10-2 with TRBJ2-5; no firm D call. Trimming took off 4 bases at V and 4 bases at J, with 13 bases between the two ends. Germline lookup yields CDR1 WSHSY and CDR2 SAAADI. This CDR3 comprises 14 residues. The CDR3 DNA is TGCGCCAGCAGTGGGACCCCATTAGGAGAGACCCAGTACTTC. Amino acid sequence: CASSGTPLGETQYF.

The chain has TRBV5-4 and TRBJ2-7; 11 positions agree with TRBD2. The CDR3 has 13 amino acids. V gave up 5 bases and J gave up 3 bases; unmatched junction bases: 1. In germline, CDR1 is SGHNT, CDR2 YYREEE (reference sequence). The CDR3 region is CASSTSGSYEQYF. The CDR3, as DNA: TGTGCCAGCAGTACTAGCGGGAGCTACGAGCAGTACTTC.

The genes are TRBV5-4 and TRBJ1-1; the D is unclear. CDR1 is SGHNT and CDR2 is YYREEE in the germline V gene (reference sequence). Trimming took 0 bases from V and 1 from J, leaving 10 bases between them. The CDR3 covers 15 residues. CDR3 DNA sequence: TGTGCCAGCAGCTTGGGCCATCGGGAGAACACTGAAGCTTTCTTT. It encodes CASSLGHRENTEAFF.

The chain has TRBV6-2 or TRBV6-3 and TRBJ2-2, with 8 bases fitting TRBD1. Germline trimming cut 5 bases from V and 9 bases from J; bases unmatched to any gene: 5. The CDR3 spans 13 residues. The germline V gene has CDR1 MNHEY and CDR2 SVGEGT. The CDR3 nucleotides read TGTGCCAGCAGTCGGACAGGGTTAAGGGAGCTGTTTTTT. This sequence encodes CASSRTGLRELFF.

This sequence joins TRBV28 and TRBJ1-4, with a tentative D call TRBD1 (5 bases). Trimming pared 3 bases from V and 6 bases from J, leaving 11 bases between. The length of the CDR3 is 14 residues. Germline CDR1 is MDHEN and CDR2 is SYDVKM. The CDR3 loop is CASSFAGGDEKLFF. As DNA, the CDR3 is TGTGCCAGCAGTTTTGCCGGGGGGGATGAAAAACTGTTTTTT.

The chain recombines TRBV2 with TRBJ2-7; D possibly corresponds to TRBD1 (5 bases). With 3 bases removed from V and 3 bases from J, the gap between germline ends came to 12 bases. Germline values: CDR1 SNHLY, CDR2 FYNNEI. The CDR3 length is 14 residues. The CDR3 sequence is CASSDMGPFYEQYF. In DNA, the CDR3 is TGTGCCAGCAGTGATATGGGGCCTTTCTACGAGCAGTACTTC.

This clone was seen more than once but under ten times. This chain joins TRBV2 and TRBJ1-6; 9 nucleotides align to TRBD1. This CDR3 contains 15 residues. Trimming cost V 6 bases and J 5 bases; bases outside gene matches: 5. CDR1 is SNHLY and CDR2 is FYNNEI in the germline V gene. DNA for the CDR3: TGTGCCAGCAGACCCGGGACAGGGAATAATTCACCCCTCCACTTT. Protein: CASRPGTGNNSPLHF.

The CDR3 reads CASSTNRGSNYGYTF. The CDR3 region has the DNA TGTGCCAGCAGTACTAATAGGGGGTCGAACTATGGCTACACCTTC. V usage is TRBV7-2 and J usage is TRBJ1-2, with D tentatively TRBD1 (6 bases). Germline V gene sequence: CDR1 SGHTA, CDR2 FQGNSA. The germline V and J ends were trimmed by 6 bases and 2 bases, with 16 bases remaining between them. This CDR3 region has 15 residues.

This clone was counted a few times. The chain links TRBV21-1 to TRBJ1-4; the listed D gene, TRBD1, was not tested against the DNA. TRBV21-1 is recorded as a pseudogene. The CDR3 is 16 residues long. The CDR3 reads CASSTTVRDRGEKLFF. CDR3 sequence (DNA): TGTGCCAGCAGCACAACCGTCCGGGACAGAGGGGAAAAACTGTTTTTT.

The sample holds one count of this clone. The chain is built from TRBV6-4 and TRBJ1-2, with 8 bases that match TRBD1. Per germline, CDR1 MRHNA and CDR2 SNTAGT. The CDR3 covers 19 residues. Germline trimming cut 0 bases from V and 7 bases from J; bases unmatched to any gene: 19. In DNA, the CDR3 is TGTGCCAGCAGTGACTCAGGGAGCGGACAGGGATTGGCTCTCGCTGGCTACACCTTC. It yields the protein CASSDSGSGQGLALAGYTF.

This chain uses TRBV5-6 with TRBJ1-2; 10 bases align to TRBD1. J was trimmed by 3 bases and V by 0 bases; bases with no gene match: 5. Germline V gene sequence: CDR1 SGHDT, CDR2 YYEEEE. The CDR3 extends over 16 amino acids. CDR3: CASSLDRQGADYGYTF. Here the CDR3 DNA reads TGTGCCAGCAGCTTGGACCGACAGGGGGCAGACTATGGCTACACCTTC. The variable domain in full, with the rest retrieved from reference TRBV5-6 and TRBJ1-2, is DAGVTQSPTHLIKTRGQQVTLRCSPKSGHDTVSWYQQALGQGPQFIFQYYEEEERQRGNFPDRFSGHQFPNYSSELNVNALLLGDSALYLCASSLDRQGADYGYTFGSGTRLTVV.

This clone is a singleton in its sample. CDR3 DNA: TGTGCCAGCAGCTCACGGGGGGTATCCTATAATTCACCCCTCCACTTT. Its translation: CASSSRGVSYNSPLHF. The chain joins TRBV7-8 to TRBJ1-6; possibly TRBD1 for D (5 bases). From germline, CDR1 is SGHVS and CDR2 FQNEAQ. The V gene lost 4 bases and the J gene lost 1 base, with 11 bases spanning the gap. The CDR3 is 16 amino acids.

This chain links TRBV5-5 with TRBJ1-3; 7 bases align to TRBD1. V lost 1 base and J lost 4; bases outside the gene matches: 8. The length of the CDR3 is 16 residues. Germline V gives CDR1 SGHKS, CDR2 YYEKEE (reference sequence). CDR3 amino acids: CASSLFEPQGGNTIYF. Written as DNA, the CDR3 is TGTGCCAGCAGCTTGTTTGAGCCACAGGGGGGAAACACCATATATTTT.

This sequence joins TRBV5-8 and TRBJ2-5, with 7 nucleotides matching TRBD2. The J segment lost 6 bases and the V segment lost 0 bases, leaving 11 bases of the junction unmatched. The CDR3 extends over 16 amino acids. The germline gives CDR1 SGHTS, CDR2 YDEGEE. The CDR3 sequence: CASSLDGAGVGKTQYF. CDR3 bases: TGTGCCAGCAGCTTGGACGGTGCGGGAGTTGGGAAGACCCAGTACTTC.

The rearrangement joins TRBV7-9 to TRBJ1-1, with a tentative D call TRBD1 (6 bases). V was pared by 2 bases and J by 11 bases, with 24 bases between. Germline lookup yields CDR1 SEHNR and CDR2 FQNEAQ (reference sequence). There are 16 residues in the CDR3. The CDR3 sequence is CASSLNRYGGQEGAFF. The DNA of the CDR3 is TGTGCCAGCAGCTTAAATCGGTATGGGGGGCAAGAAGGGGCTTTCTTT.

Written as DNA, the CDR3 is TGTGCCAGCAGTGTCGATCTCCTACCCCGCAATGAGCAGTTCTTC. Its protein product is CASSVDLLPRNEQFF. The chain combines TRBV6-4 with TRBJ2-1, with D unresolved. Germline V CDR1 and CDR2: MRHNA, SNTAGT. Trimming took 4 bases from V and 6 from J, leaving 16 bases between them. This CDR3 is 15 amino acids long.

V and J are TRBV11-3 and TRBJ2-1; maybe TRBD1 (6 bases). Germline CDR1 SGHNT, CDR2 YENEEA. The length of the CDR3 is 15 residues. V was cut by 3 bases and J by 2 bases, with 11 bases left in between. The CDR3 region is CASSFTGITYNEQFF. The DNA of the CDR3 is TGTGCCAGCAGCTTCACAGGGATTACCTACAATGAGCAGTTCTTC.

The chain recombines TRBV7-9 with TRBJ2-5, with D tentatively TRBD1 (5 bases). Trimming removed 4 bases from V and 5 bases from J, with 17 bases in between. CDR3 length: 15 amino acids. Germline CDR1 and CDR2: SEHNR and FQNEAQ (reference sequence). CDR3 nucleotides: TGTGCCAGCAGCTCAAGACTCATCCCAGGGGAGACCCAGTACTTC. Its translation: CASSSRLIPGETQYF.

The J gene is TRBJ2-7, the V gene TRBV18; TRBD2 agrees at 11 bases. The junction had 10 bases not matched to a gene; V was cut back by 2 bases and J by 4 bases. CDR3 length: 17 residues. Germline V CDR1 and CDR2: KGHSH, LQKENI. The CDR3: CASSPRPGTSGEYEQYF. The CDR3 DNA reads as TGTGCCAGCTCACCAAGGCCGGGGACTAGCGGAGAATACGAGCAGTACTTC. Full variable domain (rest looked up from reference TRBV18 and TRBJ2-7): NAGVMQNPRHLVRRRGQEARLRCSPMKGHSHVYWYRQLPEEGLKFMVYLQKENIIDESGMPKERFSAEFPKEGPSILRIQQVVRGDSAAYFCASSPRPGTSGEYEQYFGPGTRLTVT.

This chain uses TRBV6-5 with TRBJ1-3; D uncertain. V lost 4 bases to trimming and J lost 4 bases, with 8 bases between them. Germline V gene sequence: CDR1 MNHEY, CDR2 SVGAGI. The length of the CDR3 is 13 residues. The CDR3 bases are TGTGCCAGCAGTTCCCCCGGAGGAAACACCATATATTTT. As protein: CASSSPGGNTIYF.

The V and J genes are TRBV5-4 and TRBJ2-7; D is ambiguous. Per germline, CDR1 SGHNT and CDR2 YYREEE (reference sequence). V was pared by 1 base and J by 5 bases, with 7 bases between. There are 12 residues in the CDR3. Here the CDR3 DNA reads TGTGCCAGCAGCTTGCGGGTTAACGAGCAGTACTTC. Translating gives CASSLRVNEQYF.

This chain uses TRBV9 with TRBJ2-2; unclear D gene. Trimming removed 8 bases from V and 5 bases from J, with 16 bases in between. This CDR3 is 14 amino acids long. Germline CDR1 SGDLS, CDR2 YYNGEE. CDR3 protein: CASQDGQKTGELFF. The CDR3 nucleotides read TGTGCCAGTCAGGATGGGCAGAAAACCGGGGAGCTGTTTTTT.

The rearrangement uses TRBV5-1 and TRBJ1-1, with D uncertain. CDR1 is SGHRS, CDR2 YFSETQ, per germline. The CDR3 is 14 residues long. Trimming shortened V by 1 base and J by 5 bases, and 12 bases separated the two germline ends. The CDR3 region has the DNA TGCGCCAGCAGCTTGCTGTCCGACGGAACTGAAGCTTTCTTT. Residues: CASSLLSDGTEAFF.

This chain links TRBV4-1 with TRBJ2-1; 10 bases map to TRBD1. Germline V gives CDR1 MGHRA, CDR2 YSYEKL. The J segment lost 13 bases and the V segment lost 4 bases, leaving 16 bases of the junction unmatched. This CDR3 is 16 amino acids long. The CDR3 nucleotides read TGCGCCAGCAGCCCATTATCGACAGGGGGCGGACCGCAACAGTTCTTC. As protein: CASSPLSTGGGPQQFF.